A single T cell receptor beta chain is shown here with its context. What antigen it recognizes has not been identified. No clone much larger than this one lies a single base away; base qualities are absent. This sample stems from a study of vaccination effects on CD4 cells after COVID-19 (dated by TCRdb to about 2022). At the level of the whole study: Each participant got two doses of an mRNA SARS-CoV-2 vaccine, either BNT162b2 or mRNA-1273. Cultures from other donors in the study were sequenced using the Oncomine TCR Beta short-read assay on an Illumina iSeq 100. The study compared SARS-CoV-2 spike-specific CD4+ TCR repertoires before and after mRNA vaccination in COVID-19 convalescent patients and infection-naive vaccine recipients. Altogether, around ten COVID-19 convalescent patients and several SARS-CoV-2-naive healthy vaccine recipients made up the full study. Broad study findings and their caveats: Clones induced by infection and clones induced by vaccination both contracted markedly at late timepoints after vaccination, which fits with T cell responses waning over time. In healthy vaccine recipients, vaccine-induced clones were almost all SARS-CoV-2 mono-reactive, with only 1 of 255 being cross-reactive with common cold coronaviruses. The study was limited by a small number of convalescent patients and lacked early post-infection timepoints.

In the ViraFEST assay, PBMC were stimulated with viral peptide pools, and antigen-specific CD4+ T cell clonotypes were then identified by expansion using TCR sequencing. After approximately 11 days of culture, CD4+ T cells were isolated with the EasySep CD4+ T cell isolation kit. None of the healthy vaccine recipients had a prior SARS-CoV-2 infection, which was confirmed by nucleocapsid antibody tests that came back negative both before and after vaccination. Roughly 1.9 million PBMC per well were cultured with 8.5 to 10 ug/ml peptides in IMDM containing approximately 4.7% human AB serum, 10 IU/ml IL-2 and gentamicin. Half of the culture medium was replaced with fresh IL-2-containing medium on days 3 and 7. Unless noted otherwise, every peptide stimulation condition was grown in triplicate wells. PBMC were separated from whole blood using Ficoll-Paque Plus gradient centrifugation and were then either cryopreserved at -140C or used fresh. The overlapping peptide pools covered the spike proteins of SARS-CoV-2 and of the common cold coronaviruses HCoV-NL63, HCoV-OC43 and HCoV-229E. The QIAamp micro DNA kit was used to extract genomic DNA from the cultured CD4+ T cells.

Library generation was performed with the immunoSEQ multiplex PCR assay. TCR beta CDR3 sequencing was performed on DNA from the cultured, isolated CD4+ T cells. The authors processed their data as follows. Non-productive TCR sequences were discarded, and reads were trimmed to the CDR3 region, with only CDR3s of 7 or more amino acids retained. Antigen-specific clonotypes were identified with the MANAFEST web app by comparing expansion in peptide wells against reference cultures. To count as positive, a clone had to show expansion at FDR<0.05 compared with the reference and with all other wells, an odds ratio above 5, and a frequency above 0.1% in two replicate wells. A clonotype was defined as cross-reactive if the clonotype was significantly expanded both in SARS-CoV-2 spike wells and in at least one common cold coronavirus spike condition. CDR3 similarity was assessed by Levenshtein distance with the stringdist R package, and unrooted trees were built with ape in R 3.6.1. What TCRdb holds here is the immuneACCESS table cut down to in-frame rearrangements. Part of the clones is not present; checked against another copy, under half of the missing clones reflect an unresolved V gene, and the others are unexplained. V, J and clone size are taken as reported in that table, and D and trimming were inferred from the DNA itself. This sample has approximately 30,000 clones in its table, and 73% of those were observed once. The top ten constitute 27% of the sample.

From the germline V gene (reference sequence), CDR1 is LNHDA and CDR2 is SQIVND. The CDR3 starts with the cysteine, ends with the phenylalanine, and has 12 residues. The retained sequence is limited to the CDR3, 36 bases, with the frame set at the first base. V and J are truncated by 5 bases and 5 bases respectively, leaving an intervening sequence of 8 bases. The source material was CD4+ T cells from PBMCs cultured with HCoV-OC43 spike peptides, sampled before COVID-19 vaccination. The cell subset or site tag for this specimen amounts to: HCoV-OC43 spike overlapping peptide pool stimulation. This receptor was obtained from a human donor who received a COVID-19 vaccine. Rearrangement joined TRBV19 to TRBJ2-3, with the D gene not clear enough to name. The nucleotide sequence is TGTGCCAGTAGTTCCTCGGGAGATACGCAGTATTTT. It specifies CASSSSGDTQYF.